This T cell receptor (beta chain) was found in a study of blood T cell repertoires in COVID-19. On the study more broadly: The analysed material was cDNA or gDNA that came from T cells, B-cell-depleted T cells, or PBMCs.

Looked up from germline, CDR1 is WSHSY and CDR2 is SAAADI. The length of the CDR3 is 13 residues. With V trimmed by 6 bases and J by 8 bases, 7 bases remained unmatched. TCRdb's table, derived via immunoSEQ multiplex PCR, lists solely in-frame clones and lacks some. The sample lists under 80,000 clones, about four fifths seen once, with 11% in the top ten. Sequenced material: peripheral blood. The sequence was collected from a middle-aged man with acute or convalescent COVID-19. V usage is TRBV10-2 and J usage is TRBJ1-2; 9 bases fit TRBD1. As DNA, the CDR3 is TGCGCCAGCAGCCTCGGACAGGGGAACGGCTACACCTTC. Translation gives CASSLGQGNGYTF.